This TCR beta chain originates from a study of blood T cells in healthy people across ages. V was shortened by 1 base and J by 7 bases, with 21 bases between the two germline ends. Germline V gene lookup returns CDR1 SGHAT and CDR2 FQNNGV. The CDR3 consists of 17 residues. As concerns this clonotype: Its antigen is unidentified.

Through a sample-barcoded 5' primer and a J-beta primer mix, a second PCR was run for roughly 7 to 12 cycles. Each cDNA molecule carried a tag from a template-switch adaptor that contained 12 random nucleotides. TCRdb fed the 5' RACE reads into MiXCR, producing one record per CDR3 protein. The sample has some 1 million distinct CDR3 sequences; 40% to 50% are singletons. Findings and caveats of the study: Roughly linearly, TCR beta diversity per million T cells fell as age increased. The CMV status of each donor remained undetermined, and this could have confounded shifts in expanded clonotypes.

Sequences were obtained from blood. The origin of this receptor is a woman between 55 and 75 years old in good health. V is TRBV11-2 and J is TRBJ2-3; a possible D gene is TRBD1 (6 bases). This chain's CDR3 is CASSLGSGGSTANTQYF. The CDR3 DNA follows: TGTGCCAGCAGCTTAGGGAGTGGGGGCTCTACGGCAAATACGCAGTATTTT.